This T cell receptor beta chain stems from a study of cytomegalovirus exposure and HLA in healthy donors. Across the study: In an earlier analysis, 90 million to 120 million unique TCR beta sequences were found from 150 million to 200 million T cells.

Amplification used 60 Vbeta primers and 13 Jbeta primers. Assay used: immunoSEQ multiplex PCR; TCRdb lists only in-frame clones, some missing. The sample has tens of thousands of clones, around 82% seen once. Comment on this clone: Its specificity is not known.

V lost 4 bases to trimming and J lost 4 bases, with 12 bases between them. The germline gives CDR1 SGHDT, CDR2 YYEEEE. The CDR3 consists of 14 residues. Notes on the study in general: As was reported, the HLA-A and HLA-B alleles of most subjects were accurately predicted from TCR beta sequences. As was reported, the classifier diagnosed cytomegalovirus status with high specificity and sensitivity. Using a false discovery rate of 0.05, a later analysis showed that approximately 17,000 TCR beta sequences were associated with HLA alleles.

Sequencing input: PBMCs. This chain links TRBV5-6 with TRBJ1-5; D is possibly TRBD1 (6 bases). The TCR comes from a young man in good health and CMV-seronegative. CDR3 sequence reads: CASSPGQQNQPQHF. Written as DNA, the CDR3 is TGTGCCAGCAGCCCCGGACAGCAGAATCAGCCCCAGCATTTT.